These 4 T cell receptor beta chains were all obtained from the same sample, sequenced in a study of CD8+ T cells in alopecia areata. Extraction and reverse transcription of RNA yielded cDNA as the sequencing template. TCRdb's table, derived via immunoSEQ multiplex PCR, lists solely in-frame clones and lacks some. The sample holds 150,000 to 200,000 clones; 50% to 60% are singletons and the top ten take about 15%. The sample consisted of CD4+ T cells sorted from blood, taken at week 0. These receptors came from a human donor with alopecia areata.

V usage is TRBV27 and J usage is TRBJ2-7; 7 bases agree with TRBD1. J lost 2 bases, V lost 5 bases, and 3 bases had no gene match. The germline CDR1 and CDR2 sequences are MNHEY and SMNVEV (reference sequence). The CDR3 sequence is 13 residues long. The CDR3 is CASSHGTAYEQYF. In nucleotides, the CDR3 is TGTGCCAGCAGTCACGGGACAGCCTACGAGCAGTACTTC.

The chain links TRBV5-6 to TRBJ2-3; no reliable D call. CDR3 length equals 14 residues. Trimming removed 2 bases at V and 2 bases at J, with 9 bases between. Germline assignment: CDR1 SGHDT and CDR2 YYEEEE. This CDR3 reads CASSFFVFTDTQYF. CDR3 DNA: TGTGCCAGCAGCTTTTTCGTGTTCACAGATACGCAGTATTTT.

V gene TRBV29-1 combines with J gene TRBJ2-1; D is possibly TRBD2 (5 bases). This CDR3 has 13 residues. V was cut by 8 bases and J by 6 bases, with 17 bases left in between. Germline V gene data show CDR1 as SQVTM and CDR2 as ANQGSEA. CDR3 in amino acids: CSIGLREGNEQFF. The CDR3 nucleotides are TGCAGCATCGGCCTTCGAGAGGGCAATGAGCAGTTCTTC.

There are a few counts of this clone. The CDR3 here is CASSLDAGQWNGYTF. CDR3 sequence (DNA): TGCGCCAGCAGCTTGGACGCGGGACAGTGGAATGGCTACACCTTC. V is TRBV5-1 and J is TRBJ1-2; TRBD1 agrees at 7 bases. Germline loops: CDR1 SGHRS, CDR2 YFSETQ. CDR3 length: 15 residues. Losses at the gene ends were 0 bases for V and 6 bases for J; bases not matched to a gene: 8.